The 8 T cell receptor beta chains below were found in one sample sequenced in a study of T cells expressing NK-cell markers. For each CDR3 protein, TCRdb gives one entry from its re-call of the 5' RACE reads, without DNA. The sample shows almost 450,000 distinct CDR3 sequences, and 7.3% sits with its ten largest clones. The sequencing sample was made of blood T cells: a sorted CD56 or NKG2C T cell subset, CD4+ or CD8+ T cells, or bulk PBMC T cells (not recorded which). The receptors shown here come from a woman aged 18 to 69 in good health.

The chain joins TRBV7-2 to TRBJ2-1; the D call from TCRdb, TRBD1, cannot be confirmed without DNA. The CDR3 is 16 residues long. Germline V lookup: CDR1 SGHTA, CDR2 FQGNSA. The CDR3 protein is CASSLGRGFSYNEQFF.

The chain's CDR3 is CASTRGSGQYNEQFF. The chain links TRBV12-3 or TRBV12-4 to TRBJ2-1; with no DNA, the TCRdb D assignment of TRBD2 cannot be verified. The CDR3 has 15 amino acids.

CDR3: CASSPRNLGTGELFF. The genes are TRBV9 and TRBJ2-2. The CDR3 runs to 15 residues. The germline V gene has CDR1 SGDLS and CDR2 YYNGEE.

CDR3 residues: CASSHTGENTDTQYF. The V gene is TRBV7-9, the J gene TRBJ2-3; TCRdb designates TRBD1, a call that cannot be tested without DNA. Germline V gene data show CDR1 as SEHNR and CDR2 as FQNEAQ (reference sequence). The length of the CDR3 is 15 residues.

The CDR3 loop is CASSPHRRETQYF. The chain recombines TRBV18 with TRBJ2-5; TCRdb's D call of TRBD1 is untestable without DNA. The germline V gene has CDR1 KGHSH and CDR2 LQKENI. CDR3 length: 13 amino acids.

V and J are TRBV20-1 and TRBJ1-1; TCRdb returns TRBD1, unconfirmable since there is no DNA. This CDR3 is built from 17 residues. In germline, CDR1 is DFQATT, CDR2 SNEGSKA (reference sequence). This chain's CDR3 is CSARVLRQGRMNTEAFF.

This chain links TRBV10-3 with TRBJ1-5; TCRdb calls TRBD1, which cannot be checked without DNA. The CDR3 totals 14 residues. Germline CDR1 reads ENHRY; CDR2 reads SYGVKD. CDR3 loop: CATWGQEGNQPQHF.

This sequence joins TRBV29-1 and TRBJ2-6; lacking DNA, the TRBD2 call made by TCRdb goes unchecked. The CDR3 runs to 17 residues. Germline CDR1 is SQVTM and CDR2 is ANQGSEA. Here the CDR3 reads CSVLSGANLLGANVLTF. The variable domain in full, completed from reference TRBV29-1 and TRBJ2-6, reads SAVISQKPSRDICQRGTSLTIQCQVDSQVTMMFWYRQQPGQSLTLIATANQGSEATYESGFVIDKFPISRPNLTFSTLTVSNMSPEDSSIYLCSVLSGANLLGANVLTFGAGSRLTVL.